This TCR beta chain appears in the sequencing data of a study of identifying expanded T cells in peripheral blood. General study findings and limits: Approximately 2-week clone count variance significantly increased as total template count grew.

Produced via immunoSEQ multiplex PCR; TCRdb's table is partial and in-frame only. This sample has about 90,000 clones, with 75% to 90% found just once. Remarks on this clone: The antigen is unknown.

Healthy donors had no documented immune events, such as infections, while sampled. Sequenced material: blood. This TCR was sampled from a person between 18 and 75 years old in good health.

CDR3 in amino acids: CASSHGQRVDEQYF. CDR3 nucleotides: TGTGCCAGCAGCCACGGACAGCGGGTGGACGAGCAGTACTTC. This chain uses TRBV11-1 with TRBJ2-7; D is perhaps TRBD1 or TRBD2 (6 bases each). The CDR3 has 14 amino acids. Between the trimmed V and J ends, which lost 5 bases and 5 bases, there was a span of 16 bases. The germline gives CDR1 SGHAT, CDR2 FQDESV (reference sequence).